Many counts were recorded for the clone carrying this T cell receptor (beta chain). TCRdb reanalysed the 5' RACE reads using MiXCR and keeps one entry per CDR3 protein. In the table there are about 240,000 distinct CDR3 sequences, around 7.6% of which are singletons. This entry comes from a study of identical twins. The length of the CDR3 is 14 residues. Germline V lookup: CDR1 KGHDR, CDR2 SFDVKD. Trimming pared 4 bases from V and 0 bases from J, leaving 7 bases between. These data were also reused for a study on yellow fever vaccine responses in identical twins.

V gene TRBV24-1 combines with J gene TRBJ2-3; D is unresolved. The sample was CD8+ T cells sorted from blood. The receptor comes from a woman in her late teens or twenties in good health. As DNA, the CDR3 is TGTGCCACCAGTGACCCCGACAGCACAGATACGCAGTATTTT. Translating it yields CATSDPDSTDTQYF.